The 20 T cell receptor beta chains reported below all come from one sample, sequenced in a study of blood T cell repertoires in COVID-19. TCRdb keeps only in-frame clones here, not all; method: immunoSEQ multiplex PCR. The sample holds some 490,000 clones; approximately 86% are singletons and the top ten take roughly 8%. Material for sequencing was PBMCs or T cells enriched from blood (not recorded which). Source of these receptors: a woman aged 55-75 years who had recovered from COVID-19.

This chain uses TRBV5-1 with TRBJ2-1, with 7 nucleotides matching TRBD1. The CDR3 consists of 15 residues. Unmatched junction bases numbered 10, after V lost 3 bases and J lost 7 bases. The germline V gene encodes CDR1 SGHRS and CDR2 YFSETQ. CDR3 DNA: TGCGCCAGCAGCTCCCCGGGACAGCTCTTAAATGAGCAGTTCTTC. Its translation: CASSSPGQLLNEQFF.

This sequence joins TRBV5-8 and TRBJ2-7, with a tentative D call TRBD1 (6 bases). V shed 4 bases and J shed 5 bases, with 16 bases lying between them. Germline V lookup: CDR1 SGHTS, CDR2 YDEGEE. The length of the CDR3 is 14 residues. Written as DNA, the CDR3 is TGTGCCAGCAGCAAAAGACAGGCCGTTGACGAGCAGTACTTC. Translation: CASSKRQAVDEQYF.

The chain joins TRBV5-1 to TRBJ1-1, with 8 bases identical to TRBD1. Losses at the gene ends were 4 bases for V and 0 bases for J; bases not matched to a gene: 2. CDR1 and CDR2 (germline): SGHRS, YFSETQ. The CDR3 runs 14 residues. CDR3 residues: CASSRDRLNTEAFF. CDR3 nucleotides: TGCGCCAGCAGCCGGGACAGGTTGAACACTGAAGCTTTCTTT.

The chain carries TRBV3-1 (or the pseudogene TRBV3-2) and TRBJ2-3; TRBD1 or TRBD2 may be the D gene (5 bases each). The CDR3 length is 15 residues. The germline V gene has CDR1 LGHDT and CDR2 YNNKEL (reference sequence). V dropped 4 bases and J dropped 7 bases, with 18 bases sitting between them. CDR3 amino acids: CASSREGPPPNTQYF. CDR3 DNA: TGTGCCAGCAGCCGAGAGGGGCCTCCCCCCAATACGCAGTATTTT.

CDR3 sequence reads: CASSLAGSSQYF. The CDR3 DNA follows: TGTGCCAGCAGCTTGGCCGGGAGTTCCCAGTACTTC. The chain joins TRBV5-5 to TRBJ2-7; possible D gene TRBD2, 6 bases. Trimming took off 0 bases at V and 10 bases at J, with 11 bases between the two ends. This CDR3 is 12 amino acids long. CDR1 is SGHKS, CDR2 YYEKEE, per germline (reference sequence).

A remark on this clone: This same CDR3 is encoded by further DNA sequences in the sample. CDR3 sequence reads: CASSITGGNSPLHF. The CDR3 region has the DNA TGTGCCAGTAGTATTACGGGGGGAAATTCACCCCTCCACTTT. V gene TRBV19 combines with J gene TRBJ1-6, with a weak D call TRBD1 (5 bases). CDR1 and CDR2 (germline): LNHDA, SQIVND (reference sequence). The CDR3 contains 14 residues. V was pared by 3 bases and J by 7 bases, with 10 bases between.

This clone was seen just once. CDR3 region: CASSYSEQGAHTF. In DNA form, the CDR3 reads TGTGCCAGCAGTTACTCGGAACAGGGGGCCCACACCTTC. J is TRBJ1-2 and V is TRBV6-6; the match to TRBD1 covers 9 bases. Germline lookup yields CDR1 MNHNY and CDR2 SVGAGI (reference sequence). This CDR3 has 13 residues. Trimming cost V 0 bases and J 12 bases; bases outside gene matches: 5.

V and J are TRBV6-5 and TRBJ1-2; D remains unclear. The germline gives CDR1 MNHEY, CDR2 SVGAGI. Trimming took off 2 bases at V and 4 bases at J, with 11 bases between the two ends. This CDR3 has 14 amino acids. CDR3 nucleotide sequence: TGTGCCAGCAGTTACGGGAGGGAGGGCTATGGCTACACCTTC. Residues: CASSYGREGYGYTF.

The chain links TRBV6-5 to TRBJ1-2; tentatively, D is TRBD1 (5 bases). Germline V gene sequence: CDR1 MNHEY, CDR2 SVGAGI. V shed 10 bases and J shed 8 bases, with 14 bases lying between them. CDR3 length: 11 residues. The CDR3 DNA sequence: TGTGCCACCTACGACAGTTGGGGCTACACCTTC. Encoded protein: CATYDSWGYTF.

The chain employs TRBV5-4 and TRBJ2-1; TRBD2 matches 13 bases. The CDR3 has 17 residues. Germline CDR1 reads SGHNT; CDR2 reads YYREEE (reference sequence). The V gene end was trimmed by 3 bases and the J gene end by 2 bases; junction bases not matched to a gene: 5. The CDR3 DNA sequence: TGTGCCAGCAGCTCAGGACTAGCGGGGGTCACCTACAATGAGCAGTTCTTC. Protein product: CASSSGLAGVTYNEQFF.

The DNA of the CDR3 is TGTGCCAGCAGACAGGGGACCACCTACAATGAGCAGTTCTTC. Translated: CASRQGTTYNEQFF. The V call is TRBV27, the J call TRBJ2-1; 7 nucleotides match TRBD1. The CDR3 consists of 14 residues. CDR1 MNHEY and CDR2 SMNVEV come from the germline V gene (reference sequence). V dropped 6 bases and J dropped 2; count of bases not matched to a gene: 4.

Details on this clone: This same CDR3 is encoded by further DNA sequences in the sample. The rearrangement links TRBV5-1 to TRBJ1-4; D call uncertain. CDR1 SGHRS and CDR2 YFSETQ come from the germline V gene. Trimming left V 0 bases short and J 8 bases short, with 11 bases between. The CDR3 contains 14 residues. This chain's CDR3 is CASSLGGLGEKLFF. The CDR3 DNA sequence: TGCGCCAGCAGCTTGGGTGGACTTGGGGAAAAACTGTTTTTT.

The J gene is TRBJ1-1, the V gene TRBV11-2; D is ambiguous. CDR1 SGHAT and CDR2 FQNNGV come from the germline V gene. The CDR3 contains 15 residues. V lost 2 bases and J lost 7, with 17 bases in between. The CDR3, as DNA: TGTGCCAGCAGCTTACCTACCGGGGAGGCGGGTGAAGCTTTCTTT. This encodes CASSLPTGEAGEAFF.

The chain carries TRBV15 and TRBJ1-4, with TRBD1 as a possible D gene (5 bases). CDR3 size: 16 residues. The germline V and J ends were trimmed by 3 bases and 0 bases, with 11 bases remaining between them. The V gene's germline CDR1 is LNHNV and CDR2 YYDKDF (reference sequence). The CDR3 coding sequence is TGTGCCACCAGCAGCACACCGACAGCAACTAATGAAAAACTGTTTTTT. Its protein is CATSSTPTATNEKLFF.

This clone was seen a few times. This rearrangement joins TRBV4-2 to TRBJ1-1; TRBD1 is a possible D gene (6 bases). There are 16 residues in the CDR3. Germline V CDR1 and CDR2: LGHNA, YNFKEQ. V shed 1 base and J shed 10 bases, with 22 bases lying between them. The chain's CDR3 is CASSQVVSQGPFGAFF. CDR3 DNA sequence: TGTGCCAGCAGCCAAGTAGTGAGCCAGGGGCCCTTCGGAGCTTTCTTT.

As for this clone: The sample holds other DNA sequences that translate to the same CDR3. The genes are TRBV2 and TRBJ1-3; the D is unclear. CDR3 size: 14 residues. Germline CDR1 is SNHLY and CDR2 is FYNNEI. V shed 6 bases and J shed 0 bases, with 9 bases lying between them. The DNA of the CDR3 is TGTGCCAGCAGCGAGGGCTCCTCTGGAAACACCATATATTTT. As protein: CASSEGSSGNTIYF. Combining the CDR3 with reference TRBV2 and TRBJ1-3 gives the whole variable domain EPEVTQTPSHQVTQMGQEVILRCVPISNHLYFYWYRQILGQKVEFLVSFYNNEISEKSEIFDDQFSVERPDGSNFTLKIRSTKLEDSAMYFCASSEGSSGNTIYFGEGSWLTVV.

The chain has TRBV5-5 and TRBJ2-3; TRBD1 matches at 9 bases. Per the germline V gene, CDR1 is SGHKS and CDR2 is YYEKEE (reference sequence). The CDR3 extends over 15 amino acids. Trimming cost V 10 bases and J 3 bases; bases outside gene matches: 12. The CDR3, as DNA: TGTGCCGGCCTCGGGACAGGGTATTTGACAGATACGCAGTATTTT. Its translation is CAGLGTGYLTDTQYF. The variable domain in full, with the rest retrieved from reference TRBV5-5 and TRBJ2-3, is DAGVTQSPTHLIKTRGQQVTLRCSPISGHKSVSWYQQVLGQGPQFIFQYYEKEERGRGNFPDRFSARQFPNYSSELNVNALLLGDSALYLCAGLGTGYLTDTQYFGPGTRLTVL.

The chain recombines TRBV3-1 (or the pseudogene TRBV3-2) with TRBJ2-3; 9 bases agree with TRBD2. This CDR3 has 16 residues. The V and J ends lost 4 bases and 4 bases, in that order; junction bases with no gene match: 9. Germline V CDR1 and CDR2: LGHDT, YNNKEL (reference sequence). The CDR3 loop reads CASSPIAGVSADTQYF. In nucleotides, the CDR3 is TGTGCCAGCAGCCCTATAGCGGGGGTGAGTGCAGATACGCAGTATTTT.

The genes are TRBV12-3 or TRBV12-4 and TRBJ2-7; D unresolved. The CDR3 loop spans 11 amino acids. V shed 5 bases and J shed 6 bases, with 8 bases lying between them. The CDR3 DNA follows: TGTGCCAGCAGTCGTTCCAGCGAGCAGTACGTC. It specifies CASSRSSEQYV.

The rearrangement links TRBV11-2 to TRBJ1-2, with D perhaps TRBD1 (5 bases). Deletions cut 5 bases from V and 5 bases from J, with 15 bases between. The germline CDR1 and CDR2 sequences are SGHAT and FQNNGV. CDR3 length: 14 amino acids. The CDR3 region is CASSDLGGTYGYTF. The CDR3, as DNA: TGTGCCAGCAGCGACTTGGGGGGGACTTATGGCTACACCTTC.